Listed below are T cell receptor beta chains from one sample, sequenced in a study of CD8 T cells in ankylosing spondylitis. TCRdb re-called the 5' RACE reads through MiXCR, storing one row per CDR3 protein. The repertoire holds roughly 400,000 distinct CDR3 sequences, with approximately 20% as singletons. Sequencing was performed on blood, either unsorted or a sorted T cell fraction (not recorded which). The receptors here all came from a male donor with ankylosing spondylitis. CDR3s include the opening cysteine and the closing phenylalanine or tryptophan. D genes are given only for firm matches. The size field is filled for only some rows; it gives once, few, many or a size class.

D: NA; V: TRBV28; size: NA; J: TRBJ2-1; CDR3: CASSTQISLRARTYNEQFF; DNA: TGTGCCAGCAGCACACAAATTAGCTTACGAGCGAGAACATACAATGAGCAGTTCTTC
D: NA; V: TRBV5-1; size: few; J: TRBJ2-3; CDR3: CASSSIISDTQYF; DNA: TGCGCCAGCAGCTCCATTATATCAGATACGCAGTATTTT
D: TRBD1; V: TRBV20-1; size: NA; J: TRBJ1-5; CDR3: CSVQGQGISQPQHF; DNA: TGCAGTGTCCAGGGACAGGGGATTTCTCAGCCCCAGCATTTT
D: TRBD2; V: TRBV29-1; size: NA; J: TRBJ2-7; CDR3: CSVGIAGNYEQYF; DNA: TGCAGCGTTGGGATAGCGGGGAACTACGAGCAGTACTTC
D: NA; V: TRBV20-1; size: NA; J: TRBJ2-1; CDR3: CSAGRVAAYNEQFF; DNA: TGCAGTGCTGGTCGGGTAGCAGCTTACAATGAGCAGTTCTTC
D: NA; V: TRBV2; size: few; J: TRBJ2-3; CDR3: CASSPRGRGTDTQYF; DNA: TGTGCCAGCAGTCCCAGGGGTCGAGGTACAGATACGCAGTATTTT
D: NA; V: TRBV6-1; size: NA; J: TRBJ2-5; CDR3: CASSWGRLQETQYF; DNA: TGTGCCAGCAGCTGGGGACGGCTGCAAGAGACCCAGTACTTC
D: TRBD2; V: TRBV20-1; size: NA; J: TRBJ2-1; CDR3: CSVPGLNNEQFF; DNA: TGCAGTGTCCCGGGACTAAACAATGAGCAGTTCTTC
D: TRBD1; V: TRBV2; size: few; J: TRBJ1-5; CDR3: CASRGTGDQPQHF; DNA: TGTGCCAGCAGGGGGACAGGGGATCAGCCCCAGCATTTT
D: NA; V: TRBV20-1; size: NA; J: TRBJ2-1; CDR3: CSARDEGPYNEQFF; DNA: TGCAGTGCTAGAGATGAGGGCCCCTACAATGAGCAGTTCTTC
D: NA; V: TRBV12-3/TRBV12-4; size: NA; J: TRBJ1-2; CDR3: CASSSSDGYGYTF; DNA: NA
D: TRBD1; V: TRBV29-1; size: NA; J: TRBJ2-7; CDR3: CSVEGVKGAEQYF; DNA: TGCAGCGTTGAAGGTGTCAAGGGGGCCGAGCAGTACTTC
D: TRBD2; V: TRBV9; size: NA; J: TRBJ2-3; CDR3: CASSTTPGLGADTQYF; DNA: TGTGCCAGCAGCACCACGCCGGGACTAGGGGCAGATACGCAGTATTTT
D: TRBD2; V: TRBV20-1; size: NA; J: TRBJ2-1; CDR3: CSGLAGWGEQFF; DNA: TGCAGCGGACTAGCGGGGTGGGGAGAGCAGTTCTTC
D: NA; V: TRBV9; size: few; J: TRBJ2-1; CDR3: CASSVAGTAIGNEQFF; DNA: TGTGCCAGCAGCGTAGCCGGGACTGCCATCGGGAATGAGCAGTTCTTC
D: NA; V: TRBV14; size: NA; J: TRBJ1-6; CDR3: CASSQGSPLHF; DNA: TGTGCCAGCAGCCAAGGTTCACCCCTCCACTTT
D: TRBD1; V: TRBV18; size: few; J: TRBJ2-7; CDR3: CASSRTGAPVGSYEQYF; DNA: TGTGCCAGCTCACGGACAGGGGCCCCAGTGGGCTCCTACGAGCAGTACTTC
D: NA; V: TRBV12-3/TRBV12-4; size: few; J: TRBJ2-1; CDR3: CASRETGTVYNEQFF; DNA: TGTGCCAGCAGGGAGACCGGGACGGTTTACAATGAGCAGTTCTTC
D: TRBD2; V: TRBV7-9; size: many; J: TRBJ2-4; CDR3: CAISSGGDFEDIQYF; DNA: TGTGCCATATCTAGCGGGGGGGATTTCGAGGACATTCAGTACTTC
D: NA; V: TRBV25-1; size: NA; J: TRBJ1-6; CDR3: CASSPRLQGGNSPLHF; DNA: TGTGCCAGCAGCCCACGCCTTCAGGGAGGAAATTCACCCCTCCACTTT
D: TRBD2; V: TRBV12-3/TRBV12-4; size: NA; J: TRBJ2-7; CDR3: CASSWGTSLSYEQYF; DNA: TGTGCCAGCAGTTGGGGGACTAGCCTGTCCTACGAGCAGTACTTC
D: NA; V: TRBV5-8; size: NA; J: TRBJ2-3; CDR3: CASSLDGRGSDTQYF; DNA: TGTGCCAGCAGCTTGGATGGCAGAGGCTCAGATACGCAGTATTTT
D: NA; V: TRBV20-1; size: few; J: TRBJ2-7; CDR3: CSATGTLGNYEQYF; DNA: TGCAGTGCTACCGGGACTTTAGGGAATTACGAGCAGTACTTC
D: NA; V: TRBV15; size: many; J: TRBJ2-1; CDR3: CATSRGRVLGRRTYNEQFF; DNA: TGTGCCACCAGCAGAGGACGGGTATTGGGACGGAGAACCTACAATGAGCAGTTCTTC
D: NA; V: TRBV29-1; size: many; J: TRBJ2-7; CDR3: CSAREGPGNYEQYF; DNA: TGCAGCGCCAGAGAGGGTCCAGGAAACTACGAGCAGTACTTC
D: NA; V: TRBV6-1; size: NA; J: TRBJ2-2; CDR3: CASTRGVVGELFF; DNA: TGTGCCAGCACTAGGGGGGTTGTCGGGGAGCTGTTTTTT
D: NA; V: TRBV19; size: NA; J: TRBJ1-1; CDR3: CVSSRIRSTSNTEAFF; DNA: TGTGTCAGTAGTAGGATTAGATCGACCTCGAACACTGAAGCTTTCTTT
D: NA; V: TRBV7-2; size: NA; J: TRBJ2-7; CDR3: CASSLVWRSPSYEQYF; DNA: TGTGCCAGCAGCTTAGTTTGGCGGAGCCCCTCCTACGAGCAGTACTTC
D: NA; V: TRBV7-2; size: few; J: TRBJ2-5; CDR3: CASSSIPRGLGGTQYF; DNA: TGTGCCAGCAGCTCAATTCCGCGTGGACTGGGAGGGACCCAGTACTTC
D: TRBD1; V: TRBV29-1; size: few; J: TRBJ2-3; CDR3: CSVEAQGAPDTQYF; DNA: TGCAGCGTTGAGGCGCAGGGGGCCCCAGATACGCAGTATTTT
D: TRBD1; V: TRBV5-1; size: many; J: TRBJ2-1; CDR3: CASSLGQGVNNEQFF; DNA: TGCGCCAGCAGCCTCGGACAGGGGGTGAACAATGAGCAGTTCTTC
D: NA; V: TRBV20-1; size: NA; J: TRBJ1-1; CDR3: CSAWNQGNTEAFF; DNA: TGCAGTGCTTGGAACCAGGGGAACACTGAAGCTTTCTTT
D: NA; V: TRBV10-1; size: NA; J: TRBJ2-1; CDR3: CASSESGGLGTIYNEQFF; DNA: TGCGCCAGCAGTGAGTCCGGGGGACTGGGGACAATTTACAATGAGCAGTTCTTC
D: NA; V: TRBV29-1; size: NA; J: TRBJ2-7; CDR3: CSAGLFKDEQYF; DNA: TGCAGCGCCGGACTATTTAAGGACGAGCAGTACTTC
D: NA; V: TRBV6-1; size: NA; J: TRBJ1-6; CDR3: CAGSQNYNSPLHF; DNA: TGTGCCGGTTCTCAAAACTATAATTCACCCCTCCACTTT
D: NA; V: TRBV7-9; size: few; J: TRBJ1-1; CDR3: CASSRQVLNTEAFF; DNA: TGTGCCAGCAGCCGGCAGGTCTTGAACACTGAAGCTTTCTTT
D: NA; V: TRBV6-1; size: many; J: TRBJ1-3; CDR3: CASSDPGRSIHIYF; DNA: TGTGCCAGCAGTGATCCGGGACGGAGTATCCACATATATTTT
D: TRBD2; V: TRBV5-1; size: NA; J: TRBJ2-5; CDR3: CASSLWLAGNQETQYF; DNA: TGCGCCAGCAGCTTGTGGCTAGCGGGCAACCAAGAGACCCAGTACTTC
D: NA; V: TRBV15; size: NA; J: TRBJ2-7; CDR3: CATSRDRGGYEQYF; DNA: TGTGCCACCAGCAGAGATCGAGGGGGCTACGAGCAGTACTTC
D: NA; V: TRBV5-1; size: NA; J: TRBJ2-3; CDR3: CASSLLPSTDTQYF; DNA: TGCGCCAGCAGCTTGTTACCTAGCACAGATACGCAGTATTTT
D: TRBD2; V: TRBV6-5; size: NA; J: TRBJ2-7; CDR3: CASSYGTSGRSKQYF; DNA: TGTGCCAGCAGTTACGGGACTAGCGGGAGAAGCAAGCAGTACTTC
D: NA; V: TRBV28; size: NA; J: TRBJ1-4; CDR3: CATTGDGNEKLFF; DNA: TGTGCCACCACGGGGGACGGCAATGAAAAACTGTTTTTT
D: NA; V: TRBV5-1; size: NA; J: TRBJ2-7; CDR3: CASSLSGGDYEQYF; DNA: TGCGCCAGCAGTTTGTCCGGCGGGGATTACGAGCAGTACTTC
D: NA; V: TRBV7-3; size: NA; J: TRBJ1-5; CDR3: CASSHSTLGNQPQHF; DNA: TGTGCCAGCAGCCATTCTACGTTGGGGAATCAGCCCCAGCATTTT
D: TRBD2; V: TRBV14; size: NA; J: TRBJ2-1; CDR3: CASSQGKDHTSGSTRNSYNEQFF; DNA: TGTGCCAGCAGCCAAGGAAAGGACCACACTAGCGGGTCGACTCGCAACTCCTACAATGAGCAGTTCTTC
D: NA; V: TRBV21-1; size: NA; J: TRBJ2-3; CDR3: CASSNLSRLGFRRKDTQYF; DNA: TGTGCCAGCAGCAATCTTTCAAGACTGGGGTTTAGACGGAAAGATACGCAGTATTTT